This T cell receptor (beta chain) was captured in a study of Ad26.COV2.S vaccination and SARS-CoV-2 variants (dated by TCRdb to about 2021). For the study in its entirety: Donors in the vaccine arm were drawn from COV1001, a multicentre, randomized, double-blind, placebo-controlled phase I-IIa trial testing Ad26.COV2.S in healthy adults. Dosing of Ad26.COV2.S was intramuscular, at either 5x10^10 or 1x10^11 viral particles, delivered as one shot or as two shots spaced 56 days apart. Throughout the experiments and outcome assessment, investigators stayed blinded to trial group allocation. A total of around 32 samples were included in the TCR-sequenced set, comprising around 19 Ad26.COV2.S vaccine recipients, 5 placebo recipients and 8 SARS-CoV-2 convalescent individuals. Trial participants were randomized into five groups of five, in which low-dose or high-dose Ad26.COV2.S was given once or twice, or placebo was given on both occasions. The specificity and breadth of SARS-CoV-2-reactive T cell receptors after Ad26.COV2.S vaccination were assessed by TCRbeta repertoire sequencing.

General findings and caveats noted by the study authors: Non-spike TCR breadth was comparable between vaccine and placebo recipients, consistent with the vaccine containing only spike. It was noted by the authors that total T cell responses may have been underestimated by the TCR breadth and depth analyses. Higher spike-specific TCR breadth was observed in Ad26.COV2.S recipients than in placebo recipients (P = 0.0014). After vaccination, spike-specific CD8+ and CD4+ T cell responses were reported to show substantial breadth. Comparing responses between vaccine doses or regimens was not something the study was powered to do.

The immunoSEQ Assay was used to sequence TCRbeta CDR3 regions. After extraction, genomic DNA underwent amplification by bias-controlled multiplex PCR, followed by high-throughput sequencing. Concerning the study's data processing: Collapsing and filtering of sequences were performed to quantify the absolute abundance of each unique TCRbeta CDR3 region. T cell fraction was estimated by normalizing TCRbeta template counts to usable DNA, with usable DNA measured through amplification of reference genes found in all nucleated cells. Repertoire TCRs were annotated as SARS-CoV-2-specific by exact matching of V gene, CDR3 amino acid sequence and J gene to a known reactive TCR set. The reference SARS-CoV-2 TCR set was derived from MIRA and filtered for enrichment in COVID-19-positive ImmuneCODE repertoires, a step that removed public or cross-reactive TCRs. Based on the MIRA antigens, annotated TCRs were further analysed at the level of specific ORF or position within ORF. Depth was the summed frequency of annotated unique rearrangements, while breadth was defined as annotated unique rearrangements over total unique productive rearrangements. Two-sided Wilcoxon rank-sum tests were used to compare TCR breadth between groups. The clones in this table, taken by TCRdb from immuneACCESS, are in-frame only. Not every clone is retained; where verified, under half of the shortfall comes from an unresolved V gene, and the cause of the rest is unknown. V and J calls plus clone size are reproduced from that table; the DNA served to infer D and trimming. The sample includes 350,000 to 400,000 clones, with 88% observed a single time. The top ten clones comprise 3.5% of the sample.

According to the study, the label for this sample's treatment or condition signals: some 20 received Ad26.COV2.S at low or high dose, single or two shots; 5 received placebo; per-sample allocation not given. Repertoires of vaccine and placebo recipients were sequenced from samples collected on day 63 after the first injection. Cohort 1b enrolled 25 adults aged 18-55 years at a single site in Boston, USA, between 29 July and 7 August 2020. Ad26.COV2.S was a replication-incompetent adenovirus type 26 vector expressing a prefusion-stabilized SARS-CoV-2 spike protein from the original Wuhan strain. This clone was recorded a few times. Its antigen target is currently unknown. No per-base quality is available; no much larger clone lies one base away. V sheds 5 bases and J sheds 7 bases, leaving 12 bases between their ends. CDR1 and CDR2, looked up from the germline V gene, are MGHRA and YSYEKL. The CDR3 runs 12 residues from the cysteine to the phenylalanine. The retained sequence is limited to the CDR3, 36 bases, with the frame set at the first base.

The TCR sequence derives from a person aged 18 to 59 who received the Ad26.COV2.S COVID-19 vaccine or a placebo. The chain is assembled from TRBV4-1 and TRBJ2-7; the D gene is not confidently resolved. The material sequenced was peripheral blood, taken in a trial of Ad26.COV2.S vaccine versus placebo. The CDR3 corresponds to CASSTPFGEQYF. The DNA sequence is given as TGCGCCAGCAGCACCCCTTTTGGGGAGCAGTACTTC.